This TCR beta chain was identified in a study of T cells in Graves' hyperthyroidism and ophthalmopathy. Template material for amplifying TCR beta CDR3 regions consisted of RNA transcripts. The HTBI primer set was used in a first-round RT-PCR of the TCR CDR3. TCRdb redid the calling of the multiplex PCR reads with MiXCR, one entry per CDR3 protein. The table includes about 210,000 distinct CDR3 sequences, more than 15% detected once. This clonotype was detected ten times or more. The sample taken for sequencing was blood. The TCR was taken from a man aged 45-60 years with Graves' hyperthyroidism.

CDR3 in DNA: TGTGCCAGCAGCTTAGATCTTAACAGTGACTATGGCTACACCTTC. Translation: CASSLDLNSDYGYTF. The V and J genes are TRBV7-2 and TRBJ1-2; D remains ambiguous. V was shortened by 1 base and J by 3 bases, with 12 bases between the two germline ends. The CDR3 has 15 residues. From germline, CDR1 is SGHTA and CDR2 FQGNSA.